These 14 T cell receptor beta chains came from one sample sequenced in a study of identical twins (dated by TCRdb to the mid-2010s). Library preparation was by 5' RACE. Reads for this sample came from an Illumina HiSeq 2000. TCRdb reanalyzed the raw reads on its own, using fastp at Q25 for trimming and MiXCR for clone calling, and kept in-frame beta chains. CDR3 protein duplicates are merged, each entry listing the most common genes and DNA. In this sample the table shows approximately 590,000 distinct CDR3 sequences, more than 9% of which occur a single time. The ten largest clones take up roughly 3.2% of the sample. These records were also assigned to another study, of yellow fever vaccine responses in identical twins.

The sequenced sample was PBMCs. The receptors here all came from a woman aged 18-29 years in good health.

This clonotype was observed at least ten times. The chain uses TRBV12-3 or TRBV12-4 and TRBJ2-4; no clear D gene. This CDR3 spans 14 amino acids. V was clipped by 6 bases and J by 3 bases, with 12 bases between them. This chain's CDR3 is CASSPPVGKNIQYF. The CDR3 DNA is TGTGCCAGCAGCCCACCTGTCGGCAAAAACATTCAGTACTTC.

In its sample, this clonotype was seen a few times. The rearrangement uses TRBV20-1 and TRBJ2-3; TRBD2 aligns across 9 bases. CDR3 length: 17 residues. V lost 6 bases and J lost 5; bases outside the gene matches: 18. The germline CDR1 and CDR2 sequences are DFQATT and SNEGSKA (reference sequence). CDR3 loop: CSATPAPGREGRDTQYF. In nucleotides, the CDR3 is TGCAGTGCCACGCCTGCTCCCGGGCGGGAGGGGAGAGATACGCAGTATTTT.

This clonotype was seen a few times. The chain uses TRBV18 and TRBJ2-1, with 8 bases fitting TRBD2. V was clipped by 7 bases and J by 0 bases; unmatched bases: 8. CDR3 length equals 16 residues. The germline V gene has CDR1 KGHSH and CDR2 LQKENI. In nucleotides, the CDR3 is TGTGCCAGCTTTACGGGGGGGCCGAGCTCCTACAATGAGCAGTTCTTC. It translates to CASFTGGPSSYNEQFF.

This clonotype was seen more than once but under ten times. V gene TRBV12-3 or TRBV12-4 combines with J gene TRBJ2-5; no definite D call. Deletions cut 5 bases from V and 1 base from J, with 11 bases between. CDR3 length: 14 amino acids. The CDR3, as DNA: TGTGCCAGCAGTGACGACACAATCCAAGAGACCCAGTACTTC. Translation: CASSDDTIQETQYF.

This clonotype has a count of ten or more. The J gene is TRBJ2-5, the V gene TRBV10-3; 7 nucleotides match TRBD2. The V gene end was trimmed by 2 bases and the J gene end by 5 bases; junction bases not matched to a gene: 8. Germline CDR1 is ENHRY and CDR2 is SYGVKD. This CDR3 is built from 15 residues. The CDR3 is CAISEPLGGLETQYF. The CDR3 DNA reads TGTGCCATCAGTGAGCCCCTCGGGGGGTTGGAGACCCAGTACTTC.

This clonotype was seen only a few times. The CDR3 sequence: CSVVQGTNYGYTF. In DNA, the CDR3 is TGCAGCGTTGTGCAGGGGACTAACTATGGCTACACCTTC. The chain carries TRBV29-1 and TRBJ1-2; perhaps TRBD1 as D (6 bases). V lost 4 bases and J 0 bases, leaving 9 bases between the germline ends. Germline V gene data show CDR1 as SQVTM and CDR2 as ANQGSEA. This CDR3 is built from 13 residues.

This clonotype has ten or more counts. The chain combines TRBV12-3 or TRBV12-4 with TRBJ1-1, with D tentatively TRBD1 (5 bases). Trimming cost V 6 bases and J 2 bases, with 10 bases left between them. The CDR3 is 13 residues long. CDR3: CASSRQINTEAFF. The CDR3 DNA sequence: TGTGCCAGCAGCCGACAGATAAACACTGAAGCTTTCTTT.

This clonotype has at least ten counts. The chain recombines TRBV19 with TRBJ1-1; 7 nucleotides align to TRBD1. This CDR3 is 15 amino acids long. CDR1 is LNHDA and CDR2 is SQIVND in the germline V gene (reference sequence). The V and J ends lost 9 bases and 1 base, in that order; junction bases with no gene match: 11. As DNA, the CDR3 is TGTGCCAGCCAAGGCAGGGGGGCCGCGAACACTGAAGCTTTCTTT. This translates into CASQGRGAANTEAFF.

This clonotype was recorded at least ten times. The chain carries TRBV5-1 and TRBJ1-1; D possibly corresponds to TRBD1 (6 bases). The CDR3 is 15 amino acids. From germline, CDR1 is SGHRS and CDR2 YFSETQ. Trimming left V 0 bases short and J 0 bases short, with 9 bases between. CDR3 in DNA: TGCGCCAGCAGCTTGGGGACAGTCGTGAACACTGAAGCTTTCTTT. It encodes CASSLGTVVNTEAFF.

This clonotype was observed a few times. The V gene is TRBV4-2, the J gene TRBJ2-3, with D maybe TRBD2 (7 bases). Per germline, CDR1 LGHNA and CDR2 YNFKEQ. With 6 bases removed from V and 1 base from J, the gap between germline ends came to 17 bases. This CDR3 contains 16 residues. CDR3 bases: TGTGCCAGCAGGAAGGGAGGGGGGTTCCGCACAGATACGCAGTATTTT. This translates into CASRKGGGFRTDTQYF.

This chain uses TRBV20-1 with TRBJ2-2; 7 positions match TRBD1. V shed 3 bases and J 6 bases; nucleotides not matched to a gene: 10. The CDR3 has 15 amino acids. The V gene's germline CDR1 is DFQATT and CDR2 SNEGSKA (reference sequence). CDR3 nucleotide sequence: TGCAGTGCTAGCCCCGACAGGGTGATGGCCGGGGAGCTGTTTTTT. Translation gives CSASPDRVMAGELFF.

The rearrangement joins TRBV20-1 to TRBJ2-7; perhaps TRBD2 as D (6 bases). V was shortened by 5 bases and J by 4 bases, with 21 bases between the two germline ends. This CDR3 comprises 15 residues. Germline CDR1 DFQATT, CDR2 SNEGSKA (reference sequence). The DNA for the CDR3 is TGCAGTGCTTATAAGCAGGGACTCCTTGGGTACGAGCAGTACTTC. The encoded protein is CSAYKQGLLGYEQYF.

This clonotype was detected many times. The chain links TRBV6-1 to TRBJ1-6, with a weak D call TRBD1 (6 bases). The length of the CDR3 is 15 residues. Trimming cost V 6 bases and J 10 bases, with 19 bases left between them. The V gene's germline CDR1 is MNHNS and CDR2 SASEGT. The CDR3 sequence: CASRNTGSAGSPLHF. In DNA form, the CDR3 reads TGTGCCAGCAGGAACACAGGGTCTGCAGGGTCACCCCTCCACTTT.

This clonotype appeared many times. This rearrangement joins TRBV6-5 to TRBJ2-1, with 9 bases matching TRBD1. Germline-derived CDR1 and CDR2 are MNHEY and SVGAGI. The CDR3 has 14 residues. V gave up 2 bases and J gave up 9 bases; unmatched junction bases: 5. This CDR3 reads CASSYGTGGSEQFF. Written as DNA, the CDR3 is TGTGCCAGCAGTTACGGCACAGGGGGCAGTGAGCAGTTCTTC.